The 29 T cell receptor beta chains below were found in one sample sequenced in a study of blood T cell repertoires in COVID-19. Clones were read by immunoSEQ multiplex PCR, and TCRdb kept only the in-frame ones, dropping some. The sample lists about 120,000 clones; approximately 81% were seen once. The sample comprised peripheral blood. The receptors come from a woman aged 45-59 years with acute or convalescent COVID-19.

The chain joins TRBV5-1 to TRBJ2-2, with D possibly TRBD1 on 6 matching bases. V lost 2 bases, J lost 6 bases, and 11 bases lay in between. Germline lookup yields CDR1 SGHRS and CDR2 YFSETQ. This CDR3 spans 14 amino acids. The CDR3: CASSLQGGAGELFF. CDR3 coding DNA: TGCGCCAGCAGCTTACAGGGTGGGGCCGGGGAGCTGTTTTTT.

The J gene is TRBJ2-7, the V gene TRBV30; 7 bases match TRBD1. CDR3 length equals 13 residues. The J segment lost 5 bases and the V segment lost 3 bases, leaving 7 bases of the junction unmatched. Germline CDR1 reads GTSNPN; CDR2 reads SVGIG (reference sequence). The CDR3 loop reads CAWSRDSINEQYF. The CDR3 DNA reads as TGTGCCTGGAGCCGGGACAGTATTAACGAGCAGTACTTC.

This clone was counted a single time. The genes are TRBV6-4 and TRBJ1-5; the D is unclear. Germline V gene lookup returns CDR1 MRHNA and CDR2 SNTAGT. This CDR3 is built from 14 residues. Trimming removed 1 base at V and 6 bases at J, with 10 bases between. CDR3 DNA sequence: TGTGCCAGCAGTGACTGGGCGGGCAGTCAGCCCCAGCATTTT. Its protein product is CASSDWAGSQPQHF.

The chain joins TRBV10-3 to TRBJ2-2, with D possibly being TRBD1 (5 bases). The ends were cut back, 10 bases at V and 3 bases at J, with 15 bases in the middle. The CDR3 runs 14 residues. The germline V gene has CDR1 ENHRY and CDR2 SYGVKD. The CDR3 DNA follows: TGTGCCACCAGCAGGGTCAGAGACACCGGGGAGCTGTTTTTT. Amino acid sequence: CATSRVRDTGELFF.

V and J are TRBV4-1 and TRBJ1-2; no definite D call. The CDR3 has 15 amino acids. Germline loops: CDR1 MGHRA, CDR2 YSYEKL. V dropped 6 bases and J dropped 6 bases, with 20 bases sitting between them. DNA of the CDR3: TGCGCCAGCAGAACACCCGGGATCACAAAAGATGGCTACACCTTC. Protein product: CASRTPGITKDGYTF.

The chain joins TRBV14 to TRBJ1-1; D perhaps matches TRBD1 (5 bases). Germline V gene lookup returns CDR1 SGHDN and CDR2 FVKESK. Trimming removed 0 bases at V and 6 bases at J, with 14 bases between. The CDR3 totals 15 residues. This CDR3 reads CASSQDRAGLAEAFF. The CDR3 nucleotides are TGTGCCAGCAGCCAAGATAGAGCAGGGTTGGCTGAAGCTTTCTTT. The complete variable domain, with remaining parts taken from reference TRBV14 and TRBJ1-1, reads EAGVTQFPSHSVIEKGQTVTLRCDPISGHDNLYWYRRVMGKEIKFLLHFVKESKQDESGMPNNRFLAERTGGTYSTLKVQPAELEDSGVYFCASSQDRAGLAEAFFGQGTRLTVV.

The chain has TRBV7-9 and TRBJ2-7; tentative D call: TRBD2 (7 bases). Trimming cost V 0 bases and J 4 bases, with 19 bases left between them. Germline CDR1 and CDR2: SEHNR and FQNEAQ (reference sequence). The CDR3 runs to 17 residues. CDR3 protein: CASSLAEGRGQFYEQYF. DNA for the CDR3: TGTGCCAGCAGCTTAGCTGAGGGGCGGGGGCAGTTTTACGAGCAGTACTTC.

The CDR3, as DNA: TGTGCTAGTGGTTCTATAAGACAGGGGATCTCGGGCTACACCTTC. Translating gives CASGSIRQGISGYTF. V is TRBV12-5 and J is TRBJ1-2; 8 nucleotides align to TRBD1. V trimming: 4 bases; J trimming: 8 bases; junction bases outside the gene matches: 12. CDR1 is LGHNT, CDR2 FRNRAP, per germline. The CDR3 runs 15 residues.

This sequence joins TRBV28 and TRBJ1-5, with TRBD1 matching over 8 bases. Germline CDR1 reads MDHEN; CDR2 reads SYDVKM. V shed 2 bases, J shed 0 bases, and the junction held 12 bases outside the gene matches. The CDR3 runs to 19 residues. For the CDR3, the DNA is TGTGCCAGCAGTTTAAACCTAGGACAGGGTTTTTATAGCAATCAGCCCCAGCATTTT. Its protein is CASSLNLGQGFYSNQPQHF.

This chain links TRBV19 with TRBJ2-7; 7 bases are shared with TRBD2. Germline trimming cut 3 bases from V and 4 bases from J; bases unmatched to any gene: 9. There are 15 residues in the CDR3. The germline CDR1 and CDR2 sequences are LNHDA and SQIVND (reference sequence). CDR3 bases: TGTGCCAGTAGTATCTCGGCGGGGGAGGTGTACGAGCAGTACTTC. Encoded protein: CASSISAGEVYEQYF.

The chain employs TRBV3-1 (or the pseudogene TRBV3-2) and TRBJ2-5, with unresolved D. Germline CDR1 is LGHDT and CDR2 is YNNKEL (reference sequence). Deletions cut 3 bases from V and 2 bases from J, with 7 bases between. The CDR3 consists of 13 residues. The DNA for the CDR3 is TGTGCCAGCAGCCAGAGGCTACAAGAGACCCAGTACTTC. It specifies CASSQRLQETQYF.

The chain carries TRBV2 and TRBJ1-1; weak D call: TRBD1 (5 bases). Germline V gives CDR1 SNHLY, CDR2 FYNNEI. The CDR3 spans 14 residues. Between the trimmed V and J ends, which lost 8 bases and 0 bases, there was a span of 13 bases. CDR3 residues: CASGNRNMNTEAFF. The DNA of the CDR3 is TGTGCCAGCGGAAACAGGAATATGAACACTGAAGCTTTCTTT.

This clone was observed a single time. This sequence joins TRBV25-1 and TRBJ2-6; unclear D gene. The V and J ends lost 0 bases and 0 bases respectively, with 6 bases between them. Germline CDR1 is MGHDK and CDR2 is SYGVNS. CDR3 length: 16 residues. The CDR3 bases are TGTGCCAGCAGTGAATATGGCCACTCTGGGGCCAACGTCCTGACTTTC. It encodes CASSEYGHSGANVLTF.

As concerns this clone: The same CDR3 is also encoded by other DNA sequences in this sample. This chain joins TRBV4-1 and TRBJ1-4, with 9 bases identical to TRBD1. The CDR3 length is 15 residues. CDR1 is MGHRA, CDR2 YSYEKL, per germline. V gave up 0 bases and J gave up 5 bases; unmatched junction bases: 1. The CDR3 DNA reads TGCGCCAGCAGCCAAGAAGGACAGGGGAATGAAAAACTGTTTTTT. Translated: CASSQEGQGNEKLFF.

The chain has TRBV27 and TRBJ1-2, with TRBD1 matching over 7 bases. CDR1 is MNHEY, CDR2 SMNVEV, per germline (reference sequence). Trimming removed 5 bases from V and 4 bases from J; junction bases left unmatched: 4. This CDR3 spans 13 amino acids. CDR3 region: CASSLRGSYGYTF. CDR3 bases: TGTGCCAGCAGTCTCAGGGGGAGCTATGGCTACACCTTC.

This chain links TRBV5-6 with TRBJ2-1, with D perhaps TRBD1 (5 bases). Germline lookup yields CDR1 SGHDT and CDR2 YYEEEE. CDR3 length equals 14 residues. The ends were cut back, 0 bases at V and 8 bases at J, with 12 bases in the middle. The CDR3: CASSLGGHGDEQFF. CDR3 nucleotides: TGTGCCAGCAGCTTGGGGGGCCACGGCGATGAGCAGTTCTTC. Supplemented by reference TRBV5-6 and TRBJ2-1, the full variable domain reads DAGVTQSPTHLIKTRGQQVTLRCSPKSGHDTVSWYQQALGQGPQFIFQYYEEEERQRGNFPDRFSGHQFPNYSSELNVNALLLGDSALYLCASSLGGHGDEQFFGPGTRLTVL.

The chain joins TRBV19 to TRBJ2-3; 9 positions agree with TRBD2. The CDR3 is 17 residues long. Unmatched junction bases numbered 9, after V lost 3 bases and J lost 2 bases. The germline V gene has CDR1 LNHDA and CDR2 SQIVND (reference sequence). CDR3 sequence (DNA): TGTGCCAGTAGTATCCGCCCAGCGGGGGGCTCCACAGATACGCAGTATTTT. Protein product: CASSIRPAGGSTDTQYF.

This clone was seen only once. The V call is TRBV6-4, the J call TRBJ1-4, with 7 bases lining up with TRBD1. With 2 bases clipped from V and 8 bases from J, the junction kept 8 bases outside the gene matches. The CDR3 extends over 15 amino acids. The germline CDR1 and CDR2 sequences are MRHNA and SNTAGT. The CDR3 loop is CASSDPDRVREKLFF. The CDR3 bases are TGTGCCAGCAGTGACCCCGACAGGGTAAGGGAAAAACTGTTTTTT.

V is TRBV3-1 (or the pseudogene TRBV3-2) and J is TRBJ1-3; tentative D call: TRBD1 (5 bases). Between the trimmed V and J ends, which lost 4 bases and 7 bases, there was a span of 8 bases. CDR3 size: 12 residues. Germline CDR1 LGHDT, CDR2 YNNKEL (reference sequence). CDR3 sequence reads: CASSPQGNTIYF. Written as DNA, the CDR3 is TGTGCCAGCAGCCCCCAGGGTAACACCATATATTTT.

The chain combines TRBV6-6 with TRBJ2-5; 8 bases fit TRBD1. Trimming at V came to 5 bases and at J to 5 bases, leaving 13 bases not matched to a gene. CDR1 and CDR2 (germline): MNHNY, SVGAGI (reference sequence). This CDR3 has 16 amino acids. Written as DNA, the CDR3 is TGTGCCAGCAGTCCCCACCAACAGGGGGAAGGGGAGACCCAGTACTTC. This encodes CASSPHQQGEGETQYF.

The V and J genes are TRBV25-1 and TRBJ1-4, with a weak D call TRBD1 (5 bases). Trimming pared 6 bases from V and 1 base from J, leaving 9 bases between. This CDR3 comprises 14 residues. Per the germline V gene, CDR1 is MGHDK and CDR2 is SYGVNS. CDR3 DNA sequence: TGTGCCAGCAGCGTGACAGTAACTAATGAAAAACTGTTTTTT. Residues: CASSVTVTNEKLFF.

The V gene is TRBV3-1 (or the pseudogene TRBV3-2), the J gene TRBJ2-3, with D uncertain. The CDR3 is made up of 14 amino acids. CDR1 and CDR2 (germline): LGHDT, YNNKEL (reference sequence). V was pared by 0 bases and J by 0 bases, with 4 bases between. CDR3 region: CASSQERSTDTQYF. The CDR3 DNA reads TGTGCCAGCAGCCAAGAACGGAGCACAGATACGCAGTATTTT.

This clone was counted a few times. The chain couples TRBV28 to TRBJ1-4; 10 nucleotides agree with TRBD1. The V gene end was trimmed by 5 bases and the J gene end by 7 bases; junction bases not matched to a gene: 7. Germline V lookup: CDR1 MDHEN, CDR2 SYDVKM. The CDR3 extends over 15 amino acids. The CDR3: CASSPPTGGGEKLFF. Here the CDR3 DNA reads TGTGCCAGCAGTCCCCCGACAGGGGGCGGTGAAAAACTGTTTTTT.

The J gene is TRBJ1-4, the V gene TRBV9; weak D call: TRBD1 (5 bases). Trimming took off 3 bases at V and 2 bases at J, with 17 bases between the two ends. CDR3 size: 17 residues. The germline gives CDR1 SGDLS, CDR2 YYNGEE. CDR3 nucleotides: TGTGCCAGCAGCGACTCAGCAGGGATTGGGACTAATGAAAAACTGTTTTTT. The encoded protein is CASSDSAGIGTNEKLFF. Combining the CDR3 with reference TRBV9 and TRBJ1-4 gives the whole variable domain DSGVTQTPKHLITATGQRVTLRCSPRSGDLSVYWYQQSLDQGLQFLIQYYNGEERAKGNILERFSAQQFPDLHSELNLSSLELGDSALYFCASSDSAGIGTNEKLFFGSGTQLSVL.

This clone was detected only a few times. CDR3 nucleotides: TGTGCCAGCAGCTCTCAGGGAGGGTCGAAAAAACTGTTTTTT. Translated, it gives CASSSQGGSKKLFF. This sequence joins TRBV27 and TRBJ1-4, with D possibly matching TRBD1 (5 bases). There are 14 residues in the CDR3. Trimming pared 6 bases from V and 9 bases from J, leaving 17 bases between. From germline, CDR1 is MNHEY and CDR2 SMNVEV (reference sequence).

This clone has just a few counts. V usage is TRBV28 and J usage is TRBJ1-6; tentative D call: TRBD1 (6 bases). This CDR3 spans 12 amino acids. Looked up from germline, CDR1 is MDHEN and CDR2 is SYDVKM. V shed 3 bases and J shed 9 bases, with 6 bases lying between them. CDR3 nucleotides: TGTGCCAGCAGTTTGACAGGTTCACCCCTCCACTTT. It is translated as CASSLTGSPLHF.

The V call is TRBV2, the J call TRBJ2-6, with 8 bases identical to TRBD1. Germline loops: CDR1 SNHLY, CDR2 FYNNEI. V dropped 8 bases and J dropped 2; count of bases not matched to a gene: 5. This CDR3 contains 15 residues. CDR3 residues: CASGGQGAGANVLTF. The DNA of the CDR3 is TGTGCCAGCGGAGGACAGGGTGCTGGGGCCAACGTCCTGACTTTC.

For this clone: A junction end diverges from the germline sequence, so it may reflect a read error. The genes are TRBV7-7 and TRBJ2-5; 10 nucleotides align to TRBD1. Germline CDR1 reads SSHAT; CDR2 reads FNYEAQ (reference sequence). This CDR3 region has 15 residues. CDR3 nucleotide sequence: TGTGCTAGCAGCTTAATAGGACAGGGGGTGGAGACCCAGTACTTC. Translated: CASSLIGQGVETQYF.

The V call is TRBV4-1, the J call TRBJ1-5; 7 bases match TRBD1. V lost 4 bases and J lost 2; bases outside the gene matches: 8. Germline V gene lookup returns CDR1 MGHRA and CDR2 YSYEKL. The CDR3 runs to 16 residues. CDR3 loop: CASSPGGSLGNQPQHF. DNA for the CDR3: TGCGCCAGCAGCCCAGGGGGGTCCCTTGGCAATCAGCCCCAGCATTTT.